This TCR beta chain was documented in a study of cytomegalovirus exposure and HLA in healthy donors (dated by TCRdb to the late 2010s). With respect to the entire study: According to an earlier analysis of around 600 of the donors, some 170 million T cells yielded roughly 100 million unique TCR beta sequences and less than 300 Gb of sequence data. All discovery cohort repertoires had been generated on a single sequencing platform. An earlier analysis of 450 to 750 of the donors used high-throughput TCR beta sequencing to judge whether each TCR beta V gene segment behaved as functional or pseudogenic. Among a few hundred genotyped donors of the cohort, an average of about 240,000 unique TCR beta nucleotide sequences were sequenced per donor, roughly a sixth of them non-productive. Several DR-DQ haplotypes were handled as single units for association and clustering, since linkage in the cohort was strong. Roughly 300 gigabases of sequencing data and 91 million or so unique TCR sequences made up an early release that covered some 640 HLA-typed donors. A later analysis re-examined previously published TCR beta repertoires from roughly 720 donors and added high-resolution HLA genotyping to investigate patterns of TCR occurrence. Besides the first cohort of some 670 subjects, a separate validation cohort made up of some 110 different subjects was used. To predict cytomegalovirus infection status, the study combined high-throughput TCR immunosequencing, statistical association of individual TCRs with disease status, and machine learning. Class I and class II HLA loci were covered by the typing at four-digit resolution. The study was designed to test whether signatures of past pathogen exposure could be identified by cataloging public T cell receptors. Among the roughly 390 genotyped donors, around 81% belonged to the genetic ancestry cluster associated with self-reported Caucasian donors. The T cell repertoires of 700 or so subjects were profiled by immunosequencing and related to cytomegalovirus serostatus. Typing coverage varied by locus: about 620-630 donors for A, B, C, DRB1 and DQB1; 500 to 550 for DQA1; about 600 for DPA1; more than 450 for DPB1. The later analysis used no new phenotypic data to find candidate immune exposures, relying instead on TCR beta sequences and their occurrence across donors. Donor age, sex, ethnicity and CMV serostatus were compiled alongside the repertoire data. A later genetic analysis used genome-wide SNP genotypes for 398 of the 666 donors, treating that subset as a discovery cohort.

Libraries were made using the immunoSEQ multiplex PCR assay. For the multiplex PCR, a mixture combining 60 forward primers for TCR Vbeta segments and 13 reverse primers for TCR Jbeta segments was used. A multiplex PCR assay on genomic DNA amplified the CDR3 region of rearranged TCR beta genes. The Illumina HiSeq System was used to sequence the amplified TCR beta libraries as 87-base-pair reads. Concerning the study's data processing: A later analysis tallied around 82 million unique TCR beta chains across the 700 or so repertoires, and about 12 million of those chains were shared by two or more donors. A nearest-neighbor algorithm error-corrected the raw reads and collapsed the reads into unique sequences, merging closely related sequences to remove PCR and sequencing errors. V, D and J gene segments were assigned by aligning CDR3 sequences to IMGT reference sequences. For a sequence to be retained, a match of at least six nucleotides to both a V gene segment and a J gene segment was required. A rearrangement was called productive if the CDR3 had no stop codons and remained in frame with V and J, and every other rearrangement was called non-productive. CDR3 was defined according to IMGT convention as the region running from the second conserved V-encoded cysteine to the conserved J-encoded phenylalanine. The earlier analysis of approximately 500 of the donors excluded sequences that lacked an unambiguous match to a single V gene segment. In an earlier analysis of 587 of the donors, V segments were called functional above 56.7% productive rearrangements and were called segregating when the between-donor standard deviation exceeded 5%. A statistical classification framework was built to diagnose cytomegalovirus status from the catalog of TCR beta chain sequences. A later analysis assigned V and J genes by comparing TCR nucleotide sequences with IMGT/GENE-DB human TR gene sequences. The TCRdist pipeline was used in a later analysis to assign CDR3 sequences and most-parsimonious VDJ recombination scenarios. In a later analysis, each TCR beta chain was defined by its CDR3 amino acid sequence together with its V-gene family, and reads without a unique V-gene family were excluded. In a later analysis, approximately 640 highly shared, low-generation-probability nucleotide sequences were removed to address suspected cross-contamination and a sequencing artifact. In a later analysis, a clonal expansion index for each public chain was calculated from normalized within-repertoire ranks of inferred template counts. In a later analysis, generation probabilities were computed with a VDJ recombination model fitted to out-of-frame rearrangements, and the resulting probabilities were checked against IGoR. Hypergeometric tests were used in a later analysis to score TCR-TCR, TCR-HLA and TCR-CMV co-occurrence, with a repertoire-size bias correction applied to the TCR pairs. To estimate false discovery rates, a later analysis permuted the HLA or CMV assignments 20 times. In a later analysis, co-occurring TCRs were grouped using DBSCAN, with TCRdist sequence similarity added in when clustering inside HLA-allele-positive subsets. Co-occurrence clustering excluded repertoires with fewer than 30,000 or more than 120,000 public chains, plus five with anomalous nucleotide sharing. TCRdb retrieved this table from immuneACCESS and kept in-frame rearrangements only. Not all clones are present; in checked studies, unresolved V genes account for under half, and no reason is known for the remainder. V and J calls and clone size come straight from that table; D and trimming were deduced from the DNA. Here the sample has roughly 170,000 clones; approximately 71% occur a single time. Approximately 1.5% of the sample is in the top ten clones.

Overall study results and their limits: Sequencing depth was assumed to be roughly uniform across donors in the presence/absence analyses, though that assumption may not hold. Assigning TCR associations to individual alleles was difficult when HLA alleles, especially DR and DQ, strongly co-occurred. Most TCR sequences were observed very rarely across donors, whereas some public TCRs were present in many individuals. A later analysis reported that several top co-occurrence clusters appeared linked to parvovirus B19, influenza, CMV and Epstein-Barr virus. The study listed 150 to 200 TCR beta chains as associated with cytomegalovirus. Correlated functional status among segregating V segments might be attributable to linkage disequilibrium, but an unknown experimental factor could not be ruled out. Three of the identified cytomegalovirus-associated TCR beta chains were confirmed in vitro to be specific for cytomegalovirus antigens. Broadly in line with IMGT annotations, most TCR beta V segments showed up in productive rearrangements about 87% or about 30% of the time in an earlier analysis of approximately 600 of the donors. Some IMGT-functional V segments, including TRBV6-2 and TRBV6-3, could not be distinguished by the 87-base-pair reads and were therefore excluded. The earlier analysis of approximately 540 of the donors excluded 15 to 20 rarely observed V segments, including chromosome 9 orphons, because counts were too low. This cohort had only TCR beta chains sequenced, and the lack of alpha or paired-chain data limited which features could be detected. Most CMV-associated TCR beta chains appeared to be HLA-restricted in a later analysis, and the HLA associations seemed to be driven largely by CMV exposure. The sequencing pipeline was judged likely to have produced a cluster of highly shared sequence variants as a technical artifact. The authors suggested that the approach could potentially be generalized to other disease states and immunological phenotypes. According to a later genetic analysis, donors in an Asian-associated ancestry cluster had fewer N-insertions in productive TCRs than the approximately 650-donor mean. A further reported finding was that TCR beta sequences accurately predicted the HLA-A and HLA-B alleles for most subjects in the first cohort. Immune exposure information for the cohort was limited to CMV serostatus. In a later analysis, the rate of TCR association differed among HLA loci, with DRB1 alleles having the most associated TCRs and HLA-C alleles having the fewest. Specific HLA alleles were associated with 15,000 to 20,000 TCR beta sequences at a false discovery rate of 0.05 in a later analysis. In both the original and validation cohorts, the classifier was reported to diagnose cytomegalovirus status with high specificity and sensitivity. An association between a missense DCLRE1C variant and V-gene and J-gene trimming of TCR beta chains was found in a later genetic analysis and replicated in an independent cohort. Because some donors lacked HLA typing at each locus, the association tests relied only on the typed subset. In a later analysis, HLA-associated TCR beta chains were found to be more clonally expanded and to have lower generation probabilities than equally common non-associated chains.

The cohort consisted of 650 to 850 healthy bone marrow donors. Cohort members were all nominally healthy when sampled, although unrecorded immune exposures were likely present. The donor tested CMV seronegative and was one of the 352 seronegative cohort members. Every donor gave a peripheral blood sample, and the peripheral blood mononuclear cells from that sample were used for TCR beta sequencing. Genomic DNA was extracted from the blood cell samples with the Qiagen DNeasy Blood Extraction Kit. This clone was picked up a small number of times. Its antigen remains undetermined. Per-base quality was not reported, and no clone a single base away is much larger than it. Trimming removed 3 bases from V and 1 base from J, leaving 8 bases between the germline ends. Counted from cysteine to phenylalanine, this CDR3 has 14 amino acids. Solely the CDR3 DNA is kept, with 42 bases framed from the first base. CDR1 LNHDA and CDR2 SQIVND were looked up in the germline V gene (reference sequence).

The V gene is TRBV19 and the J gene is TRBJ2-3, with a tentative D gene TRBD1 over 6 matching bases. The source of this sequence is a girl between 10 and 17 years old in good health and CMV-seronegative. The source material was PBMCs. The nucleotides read TGTGCCAGTAGTATCAAGGGGGGCACAGATACGCAGTATTTT. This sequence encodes CASSIKGGTDTQYF.